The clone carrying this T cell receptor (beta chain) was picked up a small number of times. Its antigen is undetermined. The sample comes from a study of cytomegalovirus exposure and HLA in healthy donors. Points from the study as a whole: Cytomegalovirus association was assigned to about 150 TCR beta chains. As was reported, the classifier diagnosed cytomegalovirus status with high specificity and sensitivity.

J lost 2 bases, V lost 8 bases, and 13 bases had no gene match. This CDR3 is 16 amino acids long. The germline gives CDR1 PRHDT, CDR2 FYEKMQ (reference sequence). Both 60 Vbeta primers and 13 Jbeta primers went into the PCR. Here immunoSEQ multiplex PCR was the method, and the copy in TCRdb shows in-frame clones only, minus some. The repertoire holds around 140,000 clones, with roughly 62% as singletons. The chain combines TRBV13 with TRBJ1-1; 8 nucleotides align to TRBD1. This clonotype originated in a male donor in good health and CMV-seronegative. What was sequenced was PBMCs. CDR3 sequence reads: CASCPQQGGANTEAFF. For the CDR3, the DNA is TGTGCCAGCTGCCCTCAACAGGGGGGCGCAAACACTGAAGCTTTCTTT.